This T cell receptor (beta chain) originates from a study of cytomegalovirus exposure and HLA in healthy donors. This CDR3 has 13 amino acids. Germline CDR1 MNHEY, CDR2 SMNVEV (reference sequence). Trimming took 4 bases from V and 9 from J, leaving 15 bases between them. The PCR made use of 60 Vbeta and 13 Jbeta primers. Only in-frame clones appear in the TCRdb table, and some are missing; sequencing was by immunoSEQ multiplex PCR. The sample yields roughly 140,000 clones, 70% to 80% seen once. With respect to this clone: Its specificity is not known.

In nominal health when sampled, donors likely had unrecorded immune exposures nonetheless. Findings and limits, study-wide: Analysis was carried out at a later point, and it linked a missense DCLRE1C variant to TCR beta V- and J-gene trimming. It was likely that a cluster of highly shared sequence variants was a sequencing artifact. Accurate predictions that matched the HLA-A and HLA-B alleles of most subjects were reportedly made from TCR beta sequences.

Material for sequencing was PBMCs. This chain connects TRBV27 to TRBJ1-1, with TRBD1 as a possible D gene (6 bases). This TCR was recovered from a male donor in good health and CMV-seronegative. The CDR3 protein is CASSSADRQKAFF. CDR3 bases: TGTGCCAGCAGTTCGGCCGACAGGCAGAAAGCTTTCTTT.